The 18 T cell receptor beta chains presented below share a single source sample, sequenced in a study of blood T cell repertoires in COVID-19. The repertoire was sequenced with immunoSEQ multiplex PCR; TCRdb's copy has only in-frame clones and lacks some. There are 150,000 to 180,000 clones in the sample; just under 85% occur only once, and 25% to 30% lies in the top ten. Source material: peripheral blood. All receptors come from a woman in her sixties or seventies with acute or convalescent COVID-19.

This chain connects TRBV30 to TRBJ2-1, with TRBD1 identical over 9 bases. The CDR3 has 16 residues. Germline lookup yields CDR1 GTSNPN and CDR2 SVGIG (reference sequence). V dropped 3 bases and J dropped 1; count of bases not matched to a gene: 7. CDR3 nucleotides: TGTGCCTGGAGATGGACAGGGACAGGGTCCTACAATGAGCAGTTCTTC. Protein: CAWRWTGTGSYNEQFF.

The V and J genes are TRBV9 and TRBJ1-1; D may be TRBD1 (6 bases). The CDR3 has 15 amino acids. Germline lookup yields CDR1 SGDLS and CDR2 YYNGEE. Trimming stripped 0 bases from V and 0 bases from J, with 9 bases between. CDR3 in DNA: TGTGCCAGCAGCGTAGACGGGGGGCTGAACACTGAAGCTTTCTTT. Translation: CASSVDGGLNTEAFF.

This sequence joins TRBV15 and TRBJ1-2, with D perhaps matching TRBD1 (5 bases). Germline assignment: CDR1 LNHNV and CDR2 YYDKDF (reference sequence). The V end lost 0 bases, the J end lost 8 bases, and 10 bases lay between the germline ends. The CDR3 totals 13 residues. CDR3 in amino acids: CATSRDLRGGYTF. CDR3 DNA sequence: TGTGCCACCAGCAGAGATCTGCGGGGCGGCTACACCTTC.

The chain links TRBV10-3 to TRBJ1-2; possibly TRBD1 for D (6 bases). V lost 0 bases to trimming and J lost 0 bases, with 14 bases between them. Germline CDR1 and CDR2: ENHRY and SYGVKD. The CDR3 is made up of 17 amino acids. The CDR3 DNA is TGTGCCATCAGTGAGTCGACAGGCAGGGGCTCTAACTATGGCTACACCTTC. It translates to CAISESTGRGSNYGYTF.

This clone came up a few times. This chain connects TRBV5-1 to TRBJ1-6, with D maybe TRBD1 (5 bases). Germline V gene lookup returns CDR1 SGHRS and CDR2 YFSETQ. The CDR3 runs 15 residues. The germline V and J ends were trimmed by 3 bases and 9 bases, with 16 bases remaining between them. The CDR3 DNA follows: TGCGCCAGCAGCTGGGGGTCTGGGGGGATTTCACCCCTCCACTTT. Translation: CASSWGSGGISPLHF.

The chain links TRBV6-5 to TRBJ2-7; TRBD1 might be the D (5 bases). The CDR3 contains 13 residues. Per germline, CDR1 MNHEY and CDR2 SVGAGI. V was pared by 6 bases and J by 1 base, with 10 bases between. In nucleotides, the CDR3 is TGTGCCAGCAGGGTGACAGCATCCTACGAGCAGTACTTC. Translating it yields CASRVTASYEQYF.

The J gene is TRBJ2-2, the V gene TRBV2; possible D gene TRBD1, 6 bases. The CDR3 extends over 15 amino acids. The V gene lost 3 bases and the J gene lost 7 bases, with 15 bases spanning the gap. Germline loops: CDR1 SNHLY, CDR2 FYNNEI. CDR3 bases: TGTGCCAGCAGTGATAAGCTGGGGGCCGGCGGGGAGCTGTTTTTT. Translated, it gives CASSDKLGAGGELFF. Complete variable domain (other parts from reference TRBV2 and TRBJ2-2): EPEVTQTPSHQVTQMGQEVILRCVPISNHLYFYWYRQILGQKVEFLVSFYNNEISEKSEIFDDQFSVERPDGSNFTLKIRSTKLEDSAMYFCASSDKLGAGGELFFGEGSRLTVL.

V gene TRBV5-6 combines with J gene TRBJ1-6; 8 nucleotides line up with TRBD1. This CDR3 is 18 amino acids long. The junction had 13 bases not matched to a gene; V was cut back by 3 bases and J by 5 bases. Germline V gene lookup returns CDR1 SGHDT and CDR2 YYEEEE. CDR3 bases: TGTGCCAGCAGCTGGGCCAGGGGGCCCAACTTCCATAATTCACCCCTCCACTTT. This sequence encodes CASSWARGPNFHNSPLHF.

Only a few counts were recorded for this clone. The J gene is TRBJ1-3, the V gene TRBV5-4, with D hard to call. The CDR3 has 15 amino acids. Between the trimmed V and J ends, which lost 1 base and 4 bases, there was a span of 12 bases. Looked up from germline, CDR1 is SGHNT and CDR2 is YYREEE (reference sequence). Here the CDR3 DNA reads TGTGCCAGCAGCTTGAAGGAGAAAAAGGGAAACACCATATATTTT. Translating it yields CASSLKEKKGNTIYF.

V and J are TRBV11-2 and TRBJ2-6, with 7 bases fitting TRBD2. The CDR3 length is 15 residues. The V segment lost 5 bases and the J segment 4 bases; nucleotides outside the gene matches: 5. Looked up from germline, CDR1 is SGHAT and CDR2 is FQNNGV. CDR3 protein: CASSLWRGGANVLTF. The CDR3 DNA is TGTGCCAGCAGCCTTTGGCGGGGGGGGGCCAACGTCCTGACTTTC.

CDR3 DNA sequence: TGTGCCAGCAGCCCACAAGGAGGGACCACTGAAGCTTTCTTT. This encodes CASSPQGGTTEAFF. The chain recombines TRBV3-1 (or the pseudogene TRBV3-2) with TRBJ1-1; weak D call: TRBD1 (5 bases). The ends were cut back, 4 bases at V and 4 bases at J, with 13 bases in the middle. The germline V gene has CDR1 LGHDT and CDR2 YNNKEL (reference sequence). The CDR3 is made up of 14 amino acids.

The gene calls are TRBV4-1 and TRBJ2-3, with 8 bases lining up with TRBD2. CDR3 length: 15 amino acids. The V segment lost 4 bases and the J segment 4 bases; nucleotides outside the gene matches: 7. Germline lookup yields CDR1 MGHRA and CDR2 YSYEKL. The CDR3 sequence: CASSLSSGVPDTQYF. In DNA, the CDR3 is TGCGCCAGCAGCCTTAGTAGCGGGGTCCCAGATACGCAGTATTTT.

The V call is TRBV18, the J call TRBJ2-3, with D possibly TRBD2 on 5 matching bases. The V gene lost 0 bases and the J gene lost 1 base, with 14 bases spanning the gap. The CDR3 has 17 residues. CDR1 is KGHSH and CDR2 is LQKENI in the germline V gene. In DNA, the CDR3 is TGTGCCAGCTCACCACCCAGGAGCGGATTCCGCACAGATACGCAGTATTTT. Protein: CASSPPRSGFRTDTQYF. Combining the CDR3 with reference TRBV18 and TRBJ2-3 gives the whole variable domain NAGVMQNPRHLVRRRGQEARLRCSPMKGHSHVYWYRQLPEEGLKFMVYLQKENIIDESGMPKERFSAEFPKEGPSILRIQQVVRGDSAAYFCASSPPRSGFRTDTQYFGPGTRLTVL.

CDR3 region: CATSDFPGTGGNYGYTF. The DNA of the CDR3 is TGTGCCACCAGTGATTTCCCGGGGACAGGGGGGAACTATGGCTACACCTTC. The chain combines TRBV24-1 with TRBJ1-2; 11 bases line up with TRBD1. V shed 1 base, J shed 2 bases, and the junction held 5 bases outside the gene matches. Germline V lookup: CDR1 KGHDR, CDR2 SFDVKD. This CDR3 region has 17 residues.

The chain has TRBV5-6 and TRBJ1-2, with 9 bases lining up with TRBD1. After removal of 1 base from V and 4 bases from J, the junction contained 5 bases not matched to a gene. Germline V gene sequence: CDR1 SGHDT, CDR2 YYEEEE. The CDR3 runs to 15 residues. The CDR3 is CASSLTGTGRYGYTF. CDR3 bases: TGTGCCAGCAGCTTGACCGGGACAGGGCGCTATGGCTACACCTTC.

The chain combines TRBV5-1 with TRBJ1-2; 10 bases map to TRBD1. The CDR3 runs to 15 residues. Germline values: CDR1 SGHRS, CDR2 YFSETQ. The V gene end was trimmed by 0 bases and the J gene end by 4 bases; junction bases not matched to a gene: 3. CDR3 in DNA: TGCGCCAGCAGCTTGGGACAGGGGGCAGTCTATGGCTACACCTTC. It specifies CASSLGQGAVYGYTF. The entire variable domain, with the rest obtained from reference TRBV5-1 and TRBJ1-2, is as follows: KAGVTQTPRYLIKTRGQQVTLSCSPISGHRSVSWYQQTPGQGLQFLFEYFSETQRNKGNFPGRFSGRQFSNSRSEMNVSTLELGDSALYLCASSLGQGAVYGYTFGSGTRLTVV.

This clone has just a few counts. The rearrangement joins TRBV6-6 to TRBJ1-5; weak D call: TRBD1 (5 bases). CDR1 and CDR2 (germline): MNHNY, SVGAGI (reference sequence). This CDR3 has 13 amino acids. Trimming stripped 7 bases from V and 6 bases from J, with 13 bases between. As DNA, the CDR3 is TGTGCCAGCACATCGCAGGGTCTTCAGCCCCAGCATTTT. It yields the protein CASTSQGLQPQHF.

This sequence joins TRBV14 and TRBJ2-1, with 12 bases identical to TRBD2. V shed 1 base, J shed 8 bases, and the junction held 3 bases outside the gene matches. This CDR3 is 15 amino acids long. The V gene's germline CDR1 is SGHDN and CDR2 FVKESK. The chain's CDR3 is CASSQGTSGVYEQFF. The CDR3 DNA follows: TGTGCCAGCAGCCAAGGGACTAGCGGGGTCTATGAGCAGTTCTTC.